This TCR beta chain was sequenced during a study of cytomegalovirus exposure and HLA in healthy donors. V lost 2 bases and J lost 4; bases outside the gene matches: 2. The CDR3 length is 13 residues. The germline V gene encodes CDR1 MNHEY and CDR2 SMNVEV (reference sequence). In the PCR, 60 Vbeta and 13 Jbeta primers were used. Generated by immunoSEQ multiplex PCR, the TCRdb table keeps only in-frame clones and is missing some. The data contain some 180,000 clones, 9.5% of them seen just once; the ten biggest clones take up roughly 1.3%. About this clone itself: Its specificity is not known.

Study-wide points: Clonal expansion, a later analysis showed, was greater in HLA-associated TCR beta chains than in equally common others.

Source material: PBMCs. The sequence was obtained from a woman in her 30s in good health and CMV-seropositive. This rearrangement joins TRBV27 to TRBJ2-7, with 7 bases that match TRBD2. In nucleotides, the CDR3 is TGTGCCAGCAGTTTAGGGGGGGAGTACGAGCAGTACTTC. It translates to CASSLGGEYEQYF.